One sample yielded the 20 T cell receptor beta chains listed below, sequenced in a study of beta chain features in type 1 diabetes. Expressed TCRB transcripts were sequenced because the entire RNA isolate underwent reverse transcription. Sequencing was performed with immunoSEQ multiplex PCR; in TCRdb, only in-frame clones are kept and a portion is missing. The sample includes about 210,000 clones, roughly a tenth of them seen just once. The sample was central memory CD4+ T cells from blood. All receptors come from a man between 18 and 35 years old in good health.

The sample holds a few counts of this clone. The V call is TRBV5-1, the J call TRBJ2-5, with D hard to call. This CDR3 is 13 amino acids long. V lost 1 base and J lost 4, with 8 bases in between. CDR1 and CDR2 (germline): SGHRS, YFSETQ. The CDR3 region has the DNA TGCGCCAGCAGCTTGAGTCCCCGAGAGACCCAGTACTTC. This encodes CASSLSPRETQYF. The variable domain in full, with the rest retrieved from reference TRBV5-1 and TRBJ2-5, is KAGVTQTPRYLIKTRGQQVTLSCSPISGHRSVSWYQQTPGQGLQFLFEYFSETQRNKGNFPGRFSGRQFSNSRSEMNVSTLELGDSALYLCASSLSPRETQYFGPGTRLLVL.

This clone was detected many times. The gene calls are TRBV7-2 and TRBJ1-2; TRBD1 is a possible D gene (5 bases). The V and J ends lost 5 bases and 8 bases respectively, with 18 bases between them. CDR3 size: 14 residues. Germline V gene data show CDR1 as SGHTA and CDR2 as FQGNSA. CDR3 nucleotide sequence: TGTGCCAGCAGCCCTCGGGACTCCGCCTTGGGCTACACCTTC. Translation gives CASSPRDSALGYTF.

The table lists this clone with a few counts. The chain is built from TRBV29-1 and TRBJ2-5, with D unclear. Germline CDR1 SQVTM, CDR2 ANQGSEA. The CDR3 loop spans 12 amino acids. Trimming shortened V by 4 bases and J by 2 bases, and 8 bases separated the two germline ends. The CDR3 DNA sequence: TGCAGCGTTGGTCGGATTCAAGAGACCCAGTACTTC. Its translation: CSVGRIQETQYF.

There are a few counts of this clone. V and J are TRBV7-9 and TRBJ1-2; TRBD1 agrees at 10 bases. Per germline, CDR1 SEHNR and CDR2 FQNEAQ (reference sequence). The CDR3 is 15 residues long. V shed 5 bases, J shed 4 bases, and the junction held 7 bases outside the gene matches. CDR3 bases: TGTGCCAGCAGCCCGGACAGGGGGTCGAGCTATGGCTACACCTTC. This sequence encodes CASSPDRGSSYGYTF.

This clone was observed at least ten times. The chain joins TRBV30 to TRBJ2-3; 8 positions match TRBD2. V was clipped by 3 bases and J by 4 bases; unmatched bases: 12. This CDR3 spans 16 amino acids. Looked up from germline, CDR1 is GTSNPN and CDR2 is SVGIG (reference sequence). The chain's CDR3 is CAWSVRTSGGPDTQYF. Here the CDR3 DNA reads TGTGCCTGGAGCGTTAGAACTAGCGGTGGCCCAGATACGCAGTATTTT.

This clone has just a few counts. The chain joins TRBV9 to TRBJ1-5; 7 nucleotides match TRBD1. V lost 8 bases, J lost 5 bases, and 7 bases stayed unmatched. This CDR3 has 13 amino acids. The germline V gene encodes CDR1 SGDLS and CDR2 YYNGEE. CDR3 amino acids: CASATGPHQPQHF. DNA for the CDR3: TGTGCCAGTGCGACAGGGCCACATCAGCCCCAGCATTTT.

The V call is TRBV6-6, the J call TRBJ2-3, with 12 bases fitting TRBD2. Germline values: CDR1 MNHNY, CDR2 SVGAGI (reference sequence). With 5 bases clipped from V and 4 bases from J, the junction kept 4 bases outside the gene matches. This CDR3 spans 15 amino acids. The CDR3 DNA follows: TGTGCCAGCAGTACGACTAGCGGGAGCTCAGATACGCAGTATTTT. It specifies CASSTTSGSSDTQYF.

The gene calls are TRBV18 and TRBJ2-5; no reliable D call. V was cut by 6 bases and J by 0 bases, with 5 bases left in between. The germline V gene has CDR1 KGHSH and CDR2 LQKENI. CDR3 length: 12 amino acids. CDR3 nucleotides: TGTGCCAGCTCTCCGTACCAAGAGACCCAGTACTTC. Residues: CASSPYQETQYF.

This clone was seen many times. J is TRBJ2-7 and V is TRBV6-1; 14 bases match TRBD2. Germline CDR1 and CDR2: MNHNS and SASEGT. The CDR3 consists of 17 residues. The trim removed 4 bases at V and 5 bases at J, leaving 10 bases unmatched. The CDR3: CASSGLAGGPKSHEQYF. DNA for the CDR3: TGTGCCAGCAGTGGACTAGCGGGAGGGCCAAAGTCCCACGAGCAGTACTTC.

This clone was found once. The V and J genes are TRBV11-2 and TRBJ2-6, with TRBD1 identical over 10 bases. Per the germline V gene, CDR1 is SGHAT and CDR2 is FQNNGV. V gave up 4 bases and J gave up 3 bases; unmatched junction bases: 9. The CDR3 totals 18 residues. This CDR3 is CASSSTGGSFSGANVLTF. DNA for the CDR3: TGTGCCAGCAGCTCGACAGGGGGCTCTTTCAGTGGGGCCAACGTCCTGACTTTC.

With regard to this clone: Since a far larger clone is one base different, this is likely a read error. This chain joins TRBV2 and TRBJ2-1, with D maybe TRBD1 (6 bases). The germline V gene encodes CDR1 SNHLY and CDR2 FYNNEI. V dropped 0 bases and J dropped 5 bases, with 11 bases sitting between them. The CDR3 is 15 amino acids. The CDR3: CASSEALGGHNEQFF. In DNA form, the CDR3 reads TGTGCCAGCAGTGAAGCGCTTGGGGGCCACAATGAGCAGTTCTTC.

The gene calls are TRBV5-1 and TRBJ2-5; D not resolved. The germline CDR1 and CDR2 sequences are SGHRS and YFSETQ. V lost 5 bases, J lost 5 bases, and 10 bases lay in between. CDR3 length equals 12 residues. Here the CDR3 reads CASSVNRETQYF. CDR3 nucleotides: TGCGCCAGCAGTGTTAATCGGGAGACCCAGTACTTC.

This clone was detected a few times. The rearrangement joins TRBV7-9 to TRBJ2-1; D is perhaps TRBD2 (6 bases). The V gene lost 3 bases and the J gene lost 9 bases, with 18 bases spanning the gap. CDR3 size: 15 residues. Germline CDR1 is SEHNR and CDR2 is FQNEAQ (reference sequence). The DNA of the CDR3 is TGTGCCAGCAGCTTGGGCGGGGCCAAGTTTGTTGAGCAGTTCTTC. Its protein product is CASSLGGAKFVEQFF. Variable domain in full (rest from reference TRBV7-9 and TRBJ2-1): DTGVSQNPRHKITKRGQNVTFRCDPISEHNRLYWYRQTLGQGPEFLTYFQNEAQLEKSRLLSDRFSAERPKGSFSTLEIQRTEQGDSAMYLCASSLGGAKFVEQFFGPGTRLTVL.

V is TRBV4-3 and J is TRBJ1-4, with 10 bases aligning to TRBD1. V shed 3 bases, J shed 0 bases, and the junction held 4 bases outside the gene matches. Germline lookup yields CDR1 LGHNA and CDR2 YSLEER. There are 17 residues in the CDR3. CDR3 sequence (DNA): TGCGCCAGCAGCCAGGGACAGGGGACCTCAACTAATGAAAAACTGTTTTTT. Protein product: CASSQGQGTSTNEKLFF.

CDR3 amino acids: CASSDISSYGTAYEQYF. The CDR3 DNA reads as TGTGCCAGCAGTGACATATCTAGCTACGGGACGGCCTACGAGCAGTACTTC. The rearrangement links TRBV6-4 to TRBJ2-7; D may be TRBD1 or TRBD2 (5 bases each). The CDR3 runs to 17 residues. V was shortened by 2 bases and J by 2 bases, with 19 bases between the two germline ends. In germline, CDR1 is MRHNA, CDR2 SNTAGT.

CDR3 coding DNA: TGTGCCAGCAGCCCGAACCGGGGTAGCGGGAGATCTTACAATGAGCAGTTCTTC. This encodes CASSPNRGSGRSYNEQFF. This sequence joins TRBV11-2 and TRBJ2-1, with 9 positions matching TRBD2. The V segment lost 5 bases and the J segment 4 bases; nucleotides outside the gene matches: 15. There are 18 residues in the CDR3. Looked up from germline, CDR1 is SGHAT and CDR2 is FQNNGV.

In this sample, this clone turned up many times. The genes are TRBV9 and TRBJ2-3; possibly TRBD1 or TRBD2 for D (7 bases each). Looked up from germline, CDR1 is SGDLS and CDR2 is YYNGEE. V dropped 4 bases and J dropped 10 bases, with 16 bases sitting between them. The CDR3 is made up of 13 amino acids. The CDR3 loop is CASSPQGEGAQYF. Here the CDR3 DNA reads TGTGCCAGCAGCCCCCAGGGGGAGGGAGCGCAGTATTTT.

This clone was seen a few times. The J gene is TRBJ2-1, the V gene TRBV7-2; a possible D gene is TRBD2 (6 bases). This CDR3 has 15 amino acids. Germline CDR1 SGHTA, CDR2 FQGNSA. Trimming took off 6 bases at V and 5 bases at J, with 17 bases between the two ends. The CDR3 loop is CASSPQGGVHNEQFF. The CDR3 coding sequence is TGTGCCAGCAGTCCTCAGGGAGGTGTCCACAATGAGCAGTTCTTC.

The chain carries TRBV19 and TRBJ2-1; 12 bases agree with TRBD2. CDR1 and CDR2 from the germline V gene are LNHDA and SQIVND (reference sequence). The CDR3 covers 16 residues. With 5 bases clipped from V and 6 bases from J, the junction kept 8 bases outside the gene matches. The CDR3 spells CASSAETSGSCNEQFF. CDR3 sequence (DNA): TGTGCCAGTAGTGCCGAGACTAGCGGGAGTTGCAATGAGCAGTTCTTC. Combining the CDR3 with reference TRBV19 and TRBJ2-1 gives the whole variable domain DGGITQSPKYLFRKEGQNVTLSCEQNLNHDAMYWYRQDPGQGLRLIYYSQIVNDFQKGDIAEGYSVSREKKESFPLTVTSAQKNPTAFYLCASSAETSGSCNEQFFGPGTRLTVL.

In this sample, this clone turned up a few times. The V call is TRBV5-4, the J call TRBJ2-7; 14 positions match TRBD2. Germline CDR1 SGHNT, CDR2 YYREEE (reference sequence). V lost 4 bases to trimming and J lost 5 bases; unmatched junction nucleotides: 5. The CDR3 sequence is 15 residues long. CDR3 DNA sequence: TGTGCCAGCAGCGATGGGACTAGCGGGAGCAACGAGCAGTACTTC. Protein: CASSDGTSGSNEQYF.